This T cell receptor beta chain was recorded in a study of cytomegalovirus exposure and HLA in healthy donors. A word on this clone: The antigen is not known.

Assay: immunoSEQ multiplex PCR; the TCRdb copy retains only in-frame clones and omits some. Among a few hundred thousand clones listed, approximately 86% were seen once. From germline, CDR1 is MNHEY and CDR2 SMNVEV (reference sequence). The CDR3 spans 14 residues. V was cut by 6 bases and J by 2 bases, with 12 bases left in between. Regarding the study as a whole: According to reports, the classifier identified cytomegalovirus status with high specificity and sensitivity. According to the study, roughly 160 TCR beta chains were cytomegalovirus-associated. A later analysis found first-cohort TCR clusters tended to co-occur in the 110 or so validation repertoires.

V gene TRBV27 combines with J gene TRBJ2-3, with D possibly being TRBD2 (5 bases). The material sequenced was PBMCs. This clonotype originated in a woman aged 18-29 years in good health and CMV-seronegative. The CDR3 region has the DNA TGTGCCAGCAGGGAGGTAGAGTACACAGATACGCAGTATTTT. Translated: CASREVEYTDTQYF.